These T cell receptor beta chains were read from a single sample in a study of Ad26.COV2.S vaccination and SARS-CoV-2 variants. Data came from immunoSEQ multiplex PCR; TCRdb stores just in-frame clones and leaves some out. The sample has hundreds of thousands of clones; 89% are singletons. Sample: peripheral blood, taken in a trial of Ad26.COV2.S vaccine versus placebo. These receptors were taken from a person aged 18-60 years who received the Ad26.COV2.S COVID-19 vaccine or a placebo. Each CDR3 is given with its conserved first and last residue. Each record gives: V gene, J gene, D gene, clone size, CDR3 DNA, CDR3 protein. A D gene is named only where the DNA matches it firmly. Clone size appears in some rows only: once, few, many, or a class for an expanded clone.

V: TRBV19
J: TRBJ1-5
D: TRBD1
size: NA
DNA: TGTGCCAGTAGGATGGGACAGGTTTCTAGCAATCAGCCCCAGCATTTT
CDR3: CASRMGQVSSNQPQHF

V: TRBV6-1
J: TRBJ1-2
D: TRBD1
size: many
DNA: TGTGCCAGCAGTGAGGGGACAGGGGGCTATGGCTACACCTTC
CDR3: CASSEGTGGYGYTF

V: TRBV5-1
J: TRBJ2-7
D: TRBD2
size: NA
DNA: TGCGCCAGCAGCTTGGAATGGGGGGGCTCCTACGAGCAGTACTTC
CDR3: CASSLEWGGSYEQYF

V: TRBV10-3
J: TRBJ2-2
D: NA
size: NA
DNA: TGTGCCACCACTGGTCCGAACACCGGGGAGCTGTTTTTT
CDR3: CATTGPNTGELFF

V: TRBV6-1
J: TRBJ2-7
D: NA
size: NA
DNA: TGTGCCAGCAGTGAAATTGACAGGACCTACGAGCAGTACTTC
CDR3: CASSEIDRTYEQYF

V: TRBV18
J: TRBJ2-5
D: NA
size: NA
DNA: TGTGCCAGCTCACCAACACCGGCTGGGACGCGGGCTATAGAGACCCAGTACTTC
CDR3: CASSPTPAGTRAIETQYF

V: TRBV6-5
J: TRBJ1-4
D: NA
size: NA
DNA: TGTGCCAGCGGGAGGGGCTCAAAGAGTGAAAAACTGTTTTTT
CDR3: CASGRGSKSEKLFF

V: TRBV6-1
J: TRBJ2-7
D: TRBD2
size: NA
DNA: TGTGCCAGCAGTGAAGCTAGCGGGCAGACCTACGAGCAGTACTTC
CDR3: CASSEASGQTYEQYF

V: TRBV5-8
J: TRBJ1-2
D: TRBD1
size: once
DNA: TGTGCCAGCAGCAGCCGGGACAGCAACTATGGCTACACCTTC
CDR3: CASSSRDSNYGYTF

V: TRBV5-1
J: TRBJ2-1
D: TRBD1
size: NA
DNA: TGCGCCAGCAGCTTGGCCGGGACAGGGGACAATGAGCAGTTCTTC
CDR3: CASSLAGTGDNEQFF

V: TRBV9
J: TRBJ2-2
D: TRBD1
size: once
DNA: TGTGCCAGCAGCGTGGGACAGCCTACCGGGGAGCTGTTTTTT
CDR3: CASSVGQPTGELFF

V: TRBV5-4
J: TRBJ2-7
D: NA
size: once
DNA: TGTGCCAGCAGCGGGACAAACTACGAGCAGTACTTC
CDR3: CASSGTNYEQYF

V: TRBV6-6
J: TRBJ1-1
D: NA
size: NA
DNA: TGTGCCAGCCGGGCTGATGGTGAAGCTTTCTTT
CDR3: CASRADGEAFF

V: TRBV24-1
J: TRBJ1-3
D: NA
size: NA
DNA: TGTGCCACCAGTGATTTAGCTCGCCTCTCTGGAAACACCATATATTTT
CDR3: CATSDLARLSGNTIYF

V: TRBV2
J: TRBJ2-3
D: TRBD2
size: NA
DNA: TGTGCCAGCGGGACTAGCGCAAACACAGATACGCAGTATTTT
CDR3: CASGTSANTDTQYF

V: TRBV6-4
J: TRBJ2-3
D: NA
size: NA
DNA: TGTGCCAGCAGTCTTGAGTTTGGGAGGCCACCAGATACGCAGTATTTT
CDR3: CASSLEFGRPPDTQYF

V: TRBV2
J: TRBJ1-1
D: NA
size: NA
DNA: TGTGCCAGCAGTGGGAGGGGTACTGAAGCTTTCTTT
CDR3: CASSGRGTEAFF

V: TRBV5-1
J: TRBJ2-1
D: NA
size: NA
DNA: TGCGCCAGCAGCTTGGGAGGGACGGGGTACAATGAGCAGTTCTTC
CDR3: CASSLGGTGYNEQFF

V: TRBV6-5
J: TRBJ1-3
D: NA
size: NA
DNA: TGTGCCAGCATGGAGGGGCAGACCTCTGGAAACACCATATATTTT
CDR3: CASMEGQTSGNTIYF

V: TRBV12-3/TRBV12-4
J: TRBJ1-2
D: NA
size: NA
DNA: TGTGCCAGCAGTCCGGGACGGAGCTATGGCTACACCTTC
CDR3: CASSPGRSYGYTF

V: TRBV10-3
J: TRBJ1-2
D: NA
size: NA
DNA: TGTGCCATCAGTGACACTTATGGCTACACCTTC
CDR3: CAISDTYGYTF

V: TRBV27
J: TRBJ2-3
D: NA
size: NA
DNA: TGTGCCAGCAGTTTCTTTGGACTCCGCACAGATACGCAGTATTTT
CDR3: CASSFFGLRTDTQYF

V: TRBV12-3/TRBV12-4
J: TRBJ1-1
D: NA
size: NA
DNA: TGTGCCAGCAGCCTCGGACGGAGCACTGAAGCTTTCTTT
CDR3: CASSLGRSTEAFF

V: TRBV11-3
J: TRBJ1-1
D: NA
size: NA
DNA: TGTGCCAGCAGCCTGGGGGGCCGGAACACTGAAGCTTTCTTT
CDR3: CASSLGGRNTEAFF

V: TRBV5-1
J: TRBJ2-1
D: NA
size: NA
DNA: TGCGCCAGCAGCCTGGTTGGGGGGTTCAATGAGCAGTTCTTC
CDR3: CASSLVGGFNEQFF

V: TRBV2
J: TRBJ2-7
D: TRBD2
size: NA
DNA: TGTGCCAGCAGTTTGGGACTAGCGGGGATCTACGAGCAGTACTTC
CDR3: CASSLGLAGIYEQYF

V: TRBV10-3
J: TRBJ1-2
D: TRBD1
size: NA
DNA: TGTGCCATCAGTCAACAGGGGTCTGGAGGCTACACCTTC
CDR3: CAISQQGSGGYTF

V: TRBV7-8
J: TRBJ1-5
D: NA
size: NA
DNA: TGTGCCAGCAGCTTAGGATCTGGGGGTTTCAATCAGCCCCAGCATTTT
CDR3: CASSLGSGGFNQPQHF

V: TRBV29-1
J: TRBJ2-2
D: NA
size: NA
DNA: TGCAGCGGTCGACTAGGAACCGGGGAGCTGTTTTTT
CDR3: CSGRLGTGELFF

V: TRBV6-6
J: TRBJ2-7
D: TRBD1
size: once
DNA: TGTGCCAGCACCGACAAGACAGGGGGCAAGGACGAGCAGTACTTC
CDR3: CASTDKTGGKDEQYF

V: TRBV5-1
J: TRBJ2-3
D: NA
size: NA
DNA: TGCGCCAGCCATTTCGGCACAGGTCCACAGCGGGTTCCAGATACGCAGTATTTT
CDR3: CASHFGTGPQRVPDTQYF

V: TRBV19
J: TRBJ2-2
D: NA
size: NA
DNA: TGTGCCAGTAGTATCGGGCCGAAAAACGGGGAGCTGTTTTTT
CDR3: CASSIGPKNGELFF

V: TRBV5-1
J: TRBJ2-3
D: TRBD2
size: NA
DNA: TGCGCCAGCAGCTTGACTGCGGGACTAGCGGCGGATACGCAGTATTTT
CDR3: CASSLTAGLAADTQYF

V: TRBV5-1
J: TRBJ2-7
D: NA
size: NA
DNA: TGCGCCAGTCGGGACACCATCTACGAGCAGTACTTC
CDR3: CASRDTIYEQYF

V: TRBV5-1
J: TRBJ2-2
D: NA
size: once
DNA: TGCGCCAGCAGCTTGTTCACGGACACCGGGGAGCTGTTTTTT
CDR3: CASSLFTDTGELFF

V: TRBV7-8
J: TRBJ1-5
D: TRBD1
size: NA
DNA: TGTGCCAGCAGCTTAGCGTGGGACAGGGGGGGATATAGCAATCAGCCCCAGCATTTT
CDR3: CASSLAWDRGGYSNQPQHF

V: TRBV24-1
J: TRBJ1-2
D: TRBD1
size: NA
DNA: TGTGCCACCAGTGCCAGGGACAGGAGCTATGGCTACACCTTC
CDR3: CATSARDRSYGYTF

V: TRBV19
J: TRBJ2-7
D: NA
size: NA
DNA: TGTGCCAGTAGTGCTCGACTACTCTACGAGCAGTACTTC
CDR3: CASSARLLYEQYF

V: TRBV20-1
J: TRBJ2-7
D: NA
size: once
DNA: TGCAGTGCAACCAACTACGAGCAGTACTTC
CDR3: CSATNYEQYF

V: TRBV6-5
J: TRBJ2-1
D: TRBD2
size: NA
DNA: TGTGCCAGCAGTTACTCGGGGGGGACTAGCGATGAGCAGTTCTTC
CDR3: CASSYSGGTSDEQFF

V: TRBV18
J: TRBJ2-6
D: TRBD2
size: NA
DNA: TGTGCCAGCTCGCAACTAGCGGGCCTCTCTGGGGCCAACGTCCTGACTTTC
CDR3: CASSQLAGLSGANVLTF

V: TRBV7-3
J: TRBJ2-2
D: NA
size: NA
DNA: TGTGCCAGCAGCATTAGCTTTCTCAACACCGGGGAGCTGTTTTTT
CDR3: CASSISFLNTGELFF

V: TRBV7-2
J: TRBJ1-4
D: NA
size: NA
DNA: TGTGCCAGCAGCCGCCAGGGAGGCCTCGAAAAACTGTTTTTT
CDR3: CASSRQGGLEKLFF

V: TRBV3-1/TRBV3-2
J: TRBJ2-1
D: NA
size: NA
DNA: TGTGCCAGCAGCCAAGATGAAAAACAGCCAAAGTTCTTC
CDR3: CASSQDEKQPKFF

V: TRBV3-1/TRBV3-2
J: TRBJ2-1
D: TRBD2
size: NA
DNA: TGTGCCAGCGGGGGGACTAGCGGGATTTCCTACAATGAGCAGTTCTTC
CDR3: CASGGTSGISYNEQFF

V: TRBV19
J: TRBJ1-1
D: TRBD1
size: NA
DNA: TGTGCCAGTAGTATAAATGACAGGGAGACTGAAGCTTTCTTT
CDR3: CASSINDRETEAFF

V: TRBV12-5
J: TRBJ2-1
D: TRBD2
size: NA
DNA: TGTGCTAGTGGGCCCCCTAGCGGGGGGTTCTACAATGAGCAGTTCTTC
CDR3: CASGPPSGGFYNEQFF

V: TRBV24-1
J: TRBJ2-5
D: NA
size: NA
DNA: TGTGCCACCAGTGATCGACTATCTCAAGAGACCCAGTACTTC
CDR3: CATSDRLSQETQYF

V: TRBV5-1
J: TRBJ1-2
D: TRBD1
size: NA
DNA: TGCGCCAGCAGCGAGGGACAGCGTTCTCCTCATGGCTACACCTTC
CDR3: CASSEGQRSPHGYTF

V: TRBV7-9
J: TRBJ1-1
D: NA
size: NA
DNA: TGTGCCAGCAACCCGACAGGAGGAAGGACTGAAGCTTTCTTT
CDR3: CASNPTGGRTEAFF

V: TRBV19
J: TRBJ1-3
D: NA
size: few
DNA: TGTGCCAGTAGTTCCCAGGGTTCCTCTGGAAACACCATATATTTT
CDR3: CASSSQGSSGNTIYF

V: TRBV19
J: TRBJ2-7
D: NA
size: NA
DNA: TGTGCCAGTAGTATAGAATTCCGGAGCTACGAGCAGTACTTC
CDR3: CASSIEFRSYEQYF

V: TRBV2
J: TRBJ2-3
D: NA
size: NA
DNA: TGTGCCAGCAGTGAGCCCCGGATAGATACGCAGTATTTT
CDR3: CASSEPRIDTQYF

V: TRBV4-3
J: TRBJ2-1
D: TRBD2
size: NA
DNA: TGCGCCAGCAGCCAAACACTCCCGGGACTATCCAACTACAATGAGCAGTTCTTC
CDR3: CASSQTLPGLSNYNEQFF

V: TRBV3-1/TRBV3-2
J: TRBJ2-1
D: TRBD2
size: NA
DNA: TGTGCCAGCAGCCACGGTAATCTAGCGGAGTACAATGAGCAGTTCTTC
CDR3: CASSHGNLAEYNEQFF